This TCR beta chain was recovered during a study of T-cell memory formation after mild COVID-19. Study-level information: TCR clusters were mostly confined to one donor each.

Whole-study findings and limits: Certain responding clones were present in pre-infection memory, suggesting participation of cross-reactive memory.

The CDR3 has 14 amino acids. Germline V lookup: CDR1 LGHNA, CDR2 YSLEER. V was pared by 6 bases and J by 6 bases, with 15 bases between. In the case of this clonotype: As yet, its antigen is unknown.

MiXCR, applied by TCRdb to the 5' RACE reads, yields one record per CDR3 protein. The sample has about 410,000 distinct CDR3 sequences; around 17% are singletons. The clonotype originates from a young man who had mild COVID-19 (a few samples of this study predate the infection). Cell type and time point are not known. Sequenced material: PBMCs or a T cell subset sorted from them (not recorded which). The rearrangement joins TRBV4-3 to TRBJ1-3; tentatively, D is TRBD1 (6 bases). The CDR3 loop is CASRPPGQTNTIYF. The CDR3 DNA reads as TGCGCCAGCAGGCCTCCGGGACAAACAAACACCATATATTTT.